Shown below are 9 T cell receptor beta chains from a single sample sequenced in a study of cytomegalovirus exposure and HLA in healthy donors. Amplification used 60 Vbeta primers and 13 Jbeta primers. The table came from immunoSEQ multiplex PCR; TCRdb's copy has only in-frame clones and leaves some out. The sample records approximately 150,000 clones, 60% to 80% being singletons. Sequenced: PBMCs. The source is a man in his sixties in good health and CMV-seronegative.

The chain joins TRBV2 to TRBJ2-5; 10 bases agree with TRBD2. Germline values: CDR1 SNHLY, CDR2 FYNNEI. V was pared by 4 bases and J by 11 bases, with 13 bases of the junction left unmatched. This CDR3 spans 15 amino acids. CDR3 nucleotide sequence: TGTGCCAGCAGTGTTGGACTAGCGGACTATGGGGGGCAGTACTTC. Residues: CASSVGLADYGGQYF.

CDR3 residues: CASRCFGDLGLAGGESYNEQFF. In DNA form, the CDR3 reads TGTGCAAGTCGCTGTTTCGGGGATCTGGGACTAGCGGGAGGAGAATCCTACAATGAGCAGTTCTTC. The J gene is TRBJ2-1, the V gene TRBV12-2; the D call of TRBD2 is as the table states it, not checked on the DNA. TRBV12-2 is listed as a pseudogene. The length of the CDR3 is 22 residues.

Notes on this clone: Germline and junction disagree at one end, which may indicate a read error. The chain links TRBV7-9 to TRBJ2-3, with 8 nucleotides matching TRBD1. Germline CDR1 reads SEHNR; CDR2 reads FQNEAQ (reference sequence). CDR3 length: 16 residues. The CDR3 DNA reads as TGTTCCAGCAGCTTAAGGTCCCCAGGGGGCGAGGATACGCAGTATTTT. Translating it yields CSSSLRSPGGEDTQYF.

In DNA, the CDR3 is TGTGCCAGCTCACTGTTAGCGGGGGGGACCTACGAGCAGTACTTC. This gives the protein CASSLLAGGTYEQYF. The chain employs TRBV18 and TRBJ2-7; TRBD2 aligns across 11 bases. The CDR3 is made up of 15 amino acids. Looked up from germline, CDR1 is KGHSH and CDR2 is LQKENI. Losses at the gene ends were 4 bases for V and 2 bases for J; bases not matched to a gene: 4.

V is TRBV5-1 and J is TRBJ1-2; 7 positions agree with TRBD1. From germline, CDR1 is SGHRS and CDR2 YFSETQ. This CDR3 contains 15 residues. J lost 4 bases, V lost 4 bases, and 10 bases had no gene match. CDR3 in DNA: TGCGCCAGCAGCCTAAGACCGGGACAGTCCTATGGCTACACCTTC. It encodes CASSLRPGQSYGYTF. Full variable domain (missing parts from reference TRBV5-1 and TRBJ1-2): KAGVTQTPRYLIKTRGQQVTLSCSPISGHRSVSWYQQTPGQGLQFLFEYFSETQRNKGNFPGRFSGRQFSNSRSEMNVSTLELGDSALYLCASSLRPGQSYGYTFGSGTRLTVV.

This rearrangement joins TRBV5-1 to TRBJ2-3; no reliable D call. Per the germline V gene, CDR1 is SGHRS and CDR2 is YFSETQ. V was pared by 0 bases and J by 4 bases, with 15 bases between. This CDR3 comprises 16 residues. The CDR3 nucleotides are TGCGCCAGCAGCTTGGACGCCCGGAGAGGCGCAGATACGCAGTATTTT. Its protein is CASSLDARRGADTQYF. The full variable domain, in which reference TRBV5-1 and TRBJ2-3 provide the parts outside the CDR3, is KAGVTQTPRYLIKTRGQQVTLSCSPISGHRSVSWYQQTPGQGLQFLFEYFSETQRNKGNFPGRFSGRQFSNSRSEMNVSTLELGDSALYLCASSLDARRGADTQYFGPGTRLTVL.

The chain's CDR3 is CASSLGRVVSGNTIYF. The CDR3, as DNA: TGTGCCAGCAGCTTAGGACGGGTAGTCTCAGGAAACACCATATATTTT. The chain is built from TRBV7-2 and TRBJ1-3, with D unclear. This CDR3 is built from 16 residues. Germline V gene lookup returns CDR1 SGHTA and CDR2 FQGNSA. V shed 1 base and J shed 4 bases, with 14 bases lying between them.

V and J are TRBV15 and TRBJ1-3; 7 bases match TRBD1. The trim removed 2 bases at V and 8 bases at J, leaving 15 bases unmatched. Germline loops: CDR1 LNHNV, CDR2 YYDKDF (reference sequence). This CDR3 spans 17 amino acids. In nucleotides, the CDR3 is TGTGCCACCAGCAGAAAGACAGGGTCCTTCGGGAGGGACACCATATATTTT. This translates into CATSRKTGSFGRDTIYF.

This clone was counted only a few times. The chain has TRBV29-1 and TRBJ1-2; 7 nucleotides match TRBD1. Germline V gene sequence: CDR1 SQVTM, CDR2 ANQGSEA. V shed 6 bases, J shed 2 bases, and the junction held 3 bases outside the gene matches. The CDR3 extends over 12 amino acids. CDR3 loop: CSVSGQNYGYTF. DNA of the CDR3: TGCAGCGTATCGGGACAGAACTATGGCTACACCTTC.